These 21 T cell receptor beta chains were sequenced from one sample in a study of T cell repertoires in cytomegalovirus infection. TCRdb reprocessed the reads with MiXCR, giving one entry per CDR3 protein. The sample includes about 360,000 distinct CDR3 sequences, 15% to 20% seen only once; the top ten take approximately 10%. The sample was PBMCs. The receptors were gathered from a human donor in good health (CMV status not recorded). Some clones in this sample may be carry-over from other donors' samples.

This clonotype was seen a handful of times. The chain carries TRBV7-3 and TRBJ1-2; D remains unclear. The ends were cut back, 6 bases at V and 3 bases at J, with 11 bases in the middle. Germline assignment: CDR1 SGHTA and CDR2 FQGTGA. This CDR3 region has 13 residues. Here the CDR3 reads CASRRVPYYGYTF. The CDR3 DNA follows: TGTGCCAGCAGACGAGTCCCCTACTATGGCTACACCTTC.

This clonotype was detected many times. The chain uses TRBV7-6 and TRBJ2-1, with 8 bases lining up with TRBD1. CDR3 length equals 18 residues. Trimming removed 5 bases from V and 5 bases from J; junction bases left unmatched: 17. Germline V CDR1 and CDR2: SGHVS, FNYEAQ. CDR3 residues: CASSVINPGGSRNNEQFF. DNA for the CDR3: TGTGCCAGCAGCGTAATCAATCCAGGGGGCAGCAGGAACAATGAGCAGTTCTTC.

This clonotype showed up just a few times. The chain is built from TRBV9 and TRBJ2-7; a possible D gene is TRBD1 (5 bases). This CDR3 is built from 13 residues. The V and J ends lost 0 bases and 4 bases respectively, with 8 bases between them. Germline CDR1 and CDR2: SGDLS and YYNGEE. Here the CDR3 DNA reads TGTGCCAGCAGCGTAGATCCAGGGTACGAGCAGTACTTC. Its protein product is CASSVDPGYEQYF. Combining the CDR3 with reference TRBV9 and TRBJ2-7 gives the whole variable domain DSGVTQTPKHLITATGQRVTLRCSPRSGDLSVYWYQQSLDQGLQFLIQYYNGEERAKGNILERFSAQQFPDLHSELNLSSLELGDSALYFCASSVDPGYEQYFGPGTRLTVT.

The sample holds a few counts of this clonotype. This chain joins TRBV12-5 and TRBJ1-1; weak D call: TRBD1 (6 bases). CDR3 length: 18 residues. CDR1 and CDR2 (germline): LGHNT, FRNRAP. V was pared by 4 bases and J by 0 bases, with 21 bases between. The CDR3 here is CASGWVGGGGPLNTEAFF. The CDR3, as DNA: TGTGCTAGTGGTTGGGTTGGAGGGGGGGGCCCTTTGAACACTGAAGCTTTCTTT. The variable domain in full, with the rest retrieved from reference TRBV12-5 and TRBJ1-1, is DARVTQTPRHKVTEMGQEVTMRCQPILGHNTVFWYRQTMMQGLELLAYFRNRAPLDDSGMPKDRFSAEMPDATLATLKIQPSEPRDSAVYFCASGWVGGGGPLNTEAFFGQGTRLTVV.

This clonotype was observed many times. The chain recombines TRBV6-2 or TRBV6-3 with TRBJ2-7; weak D call: TRBD2 (6 bases). Trimming shortened V by 0 bases and J by 2 bases, and 8 bases separated the two germline ends. The CDR3 is 14 amino acids. The germline V gene has CDR1 MNHEY and CDR2 SVGEGT. The CDR3 region is CASSYSAGTYEQYF. The CDR3 nucleotides are TGTGCCAGCAGTTACTCGGCGGGAACCTACGAGCAGTACTTC.

The V call is TRBV7-2, the J call TRBJ2-7; TRBD2 matches at 8 bases. Germline lookup yields CDR1 SGHTA and CDR2 FQGNSA. V lost 4 bases to trimming and J lost 4 bases; unmatched junction nucleotides: 6. CDR3 length equals 14 residues. The CDR3 loop reads CASSSGTSWYEQYF. The CDR3 nucleotides are TGTGCCAGCAGCTCCGGGACTAGTTGGTACGAGCAGTACTTC.

This clonotype was detected many times. The chain has TRBV20-1 and TRBJ2-6, with unresolved D. CDR3 length: 17 amino acids. V was cut by 5 bases and J by 1 base, with 18 bases left in between. Germline-derived CDR1 and CDR2 are DFQATT and SNEGSKA (reference sequence). Written as DNA, the CDR3 is TGCAGTGCTCGTCTATATAAGGGAACTTCTGGGGCCAACGTCCTGACTTTC. Amino acids: CSARLYKGTSGANVLTF.

This chain joins TRBV11-2 and TRBJ1-1; 8 bases match TRBD1. The germline V gene has CDR1 SGHAT and CDR2 FQNNGV. There are 16 residues in the CDR3. With 5 bases clipped from V and 1 base from J, the junction kept 9 bases outside the gene matches. Written as DNA, the CDR3 is TGTGCCAGCAGCCGCGGGACAGGAGGTAGGAACACTGAAGCTTTCTTT. Amino acids: CASSRGTGGRNTEAFF.

This chain connects TRBV7-2 to TRBJ2-7; D may be TRBD2 (6 bases). Trimming removed 6 bases at V and 5 bases at J, with 14 bases between. The CDR3 has 13 amino acids. Germline loops: CDR1 SGHTA, CDR2 FQGNSA. CDR3 in amino acids: CASRRSGSNEQYF. The CDR3 DNA reads TGTGCCAGCAGACGGAGCGGGTCCAACGAGCAGTACTTC.

This clonotype was counted once. The rearrangement uses TRBV5-1 and TRBJ1-1; D unresolved. This CDR3 contains 15 residues. Germline CDR1 and CDR2: SGHRS and YFSETQ. The germline V and J ends were trimmed by 1 base and 3 bases, with 13 bases remaining between them. The chain's CDR3 is CASSLSAVGYTEAFF. CDR3 nucleotides: TGCGCCAGCAGCTTGTCGGCAGTTGGGTACACTGAAGCTTTCTTT.

This clonotype was recorded a few times. V usage is TRBV2 and J usage is TRBJ1-5; the D is unclear. V lost 2 bases to trimming and J lost 7 bases, with 12 bases between them. The germline gives CDR1 SNHLY, CDR2 FYNNEI. The CDR3 length is 14 residues. CDR3 sequence: CASSENGEWQPQHF. The CDR3 DNA follows: TGTGCCAGCAGTGAAAACGGGGAGTGGCAGCCCCAGCATTTT. Using reference TRBV2 and TRBJ1-5 for the parts outside the CDR3, the full variable domain is EPEVTQTPSHQVTQMGQEVILRCVPISNHLYFYWYRQILGQKVEFLVSFYNNEISEKSEIFDDQFSVERPDGSNFTLKIRSTKLEDSAMYFCASSENGEWQPQHFGDGTRLSIL.

V and J are TRBV7-9 and TRBJ2-2, with 12 bases aligning to TRBD2. With 3 bases clipped from V and 5 bases from J, the junction kept 13 bases outside the gene matches. This CDR3 has 19 residues. The germline gives CDR1 SEHNR, CDR2 FQNEAQ (reference sequence). The CDR3 DNA is TGTGCCAGCAGCTTCCCGCATTCCATCGGGACTAGCGGGACCGGGGAGCTGTTTTTT. Translated: CASSFPHSIGTSGTGELFF.

The chain links TRBV18 to TRBJ1-4, with a weak D call TRBD1 (5 bases). CDR3 length equals 15 residues. The V end lost 4 bases, the J end lost 6 bases, and 15 bases lay between the germline ends. Germline assignment: CDR1 KGHSH and CDR2 LQKENI. The CDR3 here is CASSLLGPSDEKLFF. The CDR3 DNA sequence: TGTGCCAGCTCACTCTTGGGACCTAGCGATGAAAAACTGTTTTTT.

This clonotype was counted ten times or more. CDR3 sequence reads: CASSLAGAGGHTGELFF. The CDR3 DNA reads as TGTGCCAGCAGCTTAGCTGGGGCGGGGGGGCATACCGGGGAGCTGTTTTTT. The chain is built from TRBV7-2 and TRBJ2-2, with TRBD2 matching 9 bases. Germline-derived CDR1 and CDR2 are SGHTA and FQGNSA. V trimming: 0 bases; J trimming: 5 bases; junction bases outside the gene matches: 7. This CDR3 region has 17 residues.

This clonotype came up once. This rearrangement joins TRBV20-1 to TRBJ1-1; D is ambiguous. From germline, CDR1 is DFQATT and CDR2 SNEGSKA (reference sequence). The V gene lost 3 bases and the J gene lost 4 bases, with 6 bases spanning the gap. The CDR3 consists of 11 residues. The CDR3 spells CSARSGTEAFF. CDR3 nucleotides: TGCAGTGCTAGGTCGGGCACTGAAGCTTTCTTT.

This chain uses TRBV10-3 with TRBJ2-4, with D hard to call. This CDR3 has 13 amino acids. Germline CDR1 reads ENHRY; CDR2 reads SYGVKD. Between the trimmed V and J ends, which lost 5 bases and 12 bases, there was a span of 17 bases. CDR3: CAISQDPGETQYF. CDR3 DNA: TGTGCCATCAGTCAAGACCCCGGAGAGACTCAGTACTTC.

This clonotype was counted a few times. J is TRBJ1-1 and V is TRBV19, with D possibly TRBD1 on 5 matching bases. V was clipped by 6 bases and J by 0 bases, with 8 bases between them. CDR1 and CDR2 from the germline V gene are LNHDA and SQIVND (reference sequence). The CDR3 is 13 residues long. CDR3 sequence (DNA): TGTGCCAGTAGCCGACAGATGAACACTGAAGCTTTCTTT. Translating gives CASSRQMNTEAFF.

The sample holds many counts of this clonotype. This chain joins TRBV12-3 or TRBV12-4 and TRBJ2-7; 7 nucleotides line up with TRBD2. After removal of 5 bases from V and 2 bases from J, the junction contained 9 bases not matched to a gene. This CDR3 is 15 amino acids long. The CDR3 loop is CASSPSGTATYEQYF. CDR3 nucleotides: TGTGCCAGCAGTCCCAGCGGGACGGCAACCTACGAGCAGTACTTC.

This clonotype occurred once. The chain has TRBV27 and TRBJ2-7; 9 bases match TRBD1. V was pared by 7 bases and J by 3 bases, with 4 bases of the junction left unmatched. This CDR3 is built from 13 residues. The germline V gene encodes CDR1 MNHEY and CDR2 SMNVEV (reference sequence). The CDR3 here is CASTQGQGYEQYF. CDR3 bases: TGTGCCAGCACGCAGGGACAGGGCTACGAGCAGTACTTC.

Only a few counts were recorded for this clonotype. The chain has TRBV6-2 or TRBV6-3 and TRBJ1-1; tentative D call: TRBD1 (6 bases). Trimming took 2 bases from V and 10 from J, leaving 8 bases between them. The CDR3 length is 11 residues. From germline, CDR1 is MNHEY and CDR2 SVGEGT. The CDR3, as DNA: TGTGCCAGCAGTTACGGCAGGGGAGCTTTCTTT. Translation: CASSYGRGAFF.

This clonotype turned up a few times. The rearrangement links TRBV20-1 to TRBJ2-7; the D gene is possibly TRBD1 (6 bases). From germline, CDR1 is DFQATT and CDR2 SNEGSKA (reference sequence). The V gene lost 2 bases and the J gene lost 3 bases, with 14 bases spanning the gap. The CDR3 is 14 residues long. CDR3 DNA sequence: TGCAGTGCTAGATGGAGAGACAGGCACTACGAGCAGTACTTC. This codes for CSARWRDRHYEQYF.